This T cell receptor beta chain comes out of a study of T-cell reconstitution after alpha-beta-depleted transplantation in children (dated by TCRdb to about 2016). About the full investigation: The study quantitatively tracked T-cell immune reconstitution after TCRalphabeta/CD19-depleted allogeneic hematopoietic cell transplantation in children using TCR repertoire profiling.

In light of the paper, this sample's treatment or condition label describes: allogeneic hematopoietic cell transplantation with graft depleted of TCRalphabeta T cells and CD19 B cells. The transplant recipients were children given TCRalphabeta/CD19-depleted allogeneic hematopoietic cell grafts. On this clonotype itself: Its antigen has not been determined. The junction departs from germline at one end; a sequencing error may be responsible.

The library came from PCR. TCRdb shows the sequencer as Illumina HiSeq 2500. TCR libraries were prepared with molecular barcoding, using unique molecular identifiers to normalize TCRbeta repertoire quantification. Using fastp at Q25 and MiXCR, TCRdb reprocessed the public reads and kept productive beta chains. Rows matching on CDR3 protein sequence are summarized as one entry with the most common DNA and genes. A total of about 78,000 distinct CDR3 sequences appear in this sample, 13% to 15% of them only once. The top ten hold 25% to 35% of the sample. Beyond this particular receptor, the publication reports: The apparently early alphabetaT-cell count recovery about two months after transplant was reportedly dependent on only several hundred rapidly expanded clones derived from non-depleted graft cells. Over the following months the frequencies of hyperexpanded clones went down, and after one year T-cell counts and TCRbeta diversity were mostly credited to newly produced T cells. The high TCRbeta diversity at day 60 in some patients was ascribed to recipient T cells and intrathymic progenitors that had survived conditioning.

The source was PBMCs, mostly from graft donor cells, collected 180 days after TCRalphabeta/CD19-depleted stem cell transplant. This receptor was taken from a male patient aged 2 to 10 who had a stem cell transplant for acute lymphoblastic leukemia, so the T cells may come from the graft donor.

The CDR3 loop reads CASSQDPHLYQDTQYF. The DNA reads as follows: TGCGCCAGCAGCCAAGATCCCCACCTGTACCAAGATACCCAGTACTTC. The sequence is built from TRBV4-1 and TRBJ2-5; the D gene remains uncertain. The CDR3 runs 16 amino acids, cysteine and phenylalanine included. Only CDR3 DNA remains: 48 bases, in frame from the first base. CDR1 and CDR2 (MGHRA, YSYEKL) derive from the germline V gene.